This T cell receptor beta chain is drawn from a study of blood T cell repertoires in COVID-19. About the research overall: The United States, Italy and Spain were the sources of the acute and convalescent COVID-19 samples.

Assay: immunoSEQ multiplex PCR; the TCRdb copy retains only in-frame clones and omits some. This sample yields hundreds of thousands of clones, of which just over 85% are seen a single time; under 1.5% belongs to the top ten. V was pared by 4 bases and J by 2 bases, with 13 bases between. This CDR3 spans 15 amino acids. Per germline, CDR1 LGHDT and CDR2 YNNKEL (reference sequence). V gene TRBV3-1 (or the pseudogene TRBV3-2) combines with J gene TRBJ2-3, with a weak D call TRBD2 (5 bases). Sequencing used peripheral blood. This TCR derives from a woman aged 25-40 years with active or convalescent COVID-19. Written as DNA, the CDR3 is TGTGCCAGCAGCCCCCTGGGCGGGTACACAGATACGCAGTATTTT. This sequence encodes CASSPLGGYTDTQYF.